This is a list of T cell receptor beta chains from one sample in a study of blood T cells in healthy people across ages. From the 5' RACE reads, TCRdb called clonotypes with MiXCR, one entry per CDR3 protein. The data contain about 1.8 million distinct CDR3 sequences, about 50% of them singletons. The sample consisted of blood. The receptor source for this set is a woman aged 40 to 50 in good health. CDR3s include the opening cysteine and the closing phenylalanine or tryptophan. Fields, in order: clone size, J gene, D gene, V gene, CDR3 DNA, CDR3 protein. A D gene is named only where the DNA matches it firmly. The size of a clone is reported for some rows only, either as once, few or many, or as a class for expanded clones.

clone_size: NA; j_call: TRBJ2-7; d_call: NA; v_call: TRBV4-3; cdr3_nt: TGCGCCAGCAGCCAAGATGGGCGGATCCACGAGCAGTACTTC; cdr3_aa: CASSQDGRIHEQYF
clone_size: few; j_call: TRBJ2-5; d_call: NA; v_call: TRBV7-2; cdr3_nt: TGTGCCAGCAGCCTCCTGGGTAGAGCAGGAGAGACCCAGTACTTC; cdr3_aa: CASSLLGRAGETQYF
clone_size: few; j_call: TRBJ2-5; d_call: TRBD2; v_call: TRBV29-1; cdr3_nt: TGCAGCGTGGAGCGGGGGGGCTCCTTGGAGACCCAGTACTTC; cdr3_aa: CSVERGGSLETQYF
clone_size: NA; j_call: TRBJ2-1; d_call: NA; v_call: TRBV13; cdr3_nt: TGTGCCAGCAGCTTAAGGTCACACCCAGCCTACAATGAGCAGTTCTTC; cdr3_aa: CASSLRSHPAYNEQFF
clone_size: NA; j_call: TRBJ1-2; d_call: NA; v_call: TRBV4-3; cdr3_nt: TGCGCCAGCAGCCATACTCTGGGGGCGAGTGGCTACACCTTC; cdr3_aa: CASSHTLGASGYTF
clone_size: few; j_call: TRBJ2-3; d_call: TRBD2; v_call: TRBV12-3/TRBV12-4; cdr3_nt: TGTGCCAGCAGTTTGTATAGCGGGGGCCTTCACACAGATACGCAGTATTTT; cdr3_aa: CASSLYSGGLHTDTQYF
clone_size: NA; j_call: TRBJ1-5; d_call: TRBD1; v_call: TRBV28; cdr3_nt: TGTGCCAGCAGCTCCTGGACAGGGGATGGCAATCAGCCCCAGCATTTT; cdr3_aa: CASSSWTGDGNQPQHF
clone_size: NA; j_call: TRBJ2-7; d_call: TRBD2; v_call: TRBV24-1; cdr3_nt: TGTGCCACCAGTGATCCCACGAGGACTAGCGGGTCCTACAAGGAGCAGTACTTC; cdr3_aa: CATSDPTRTSGSYKEQYF
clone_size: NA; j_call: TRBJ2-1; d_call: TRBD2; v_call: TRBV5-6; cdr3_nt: TGTGCCAGCAGCATAAGAGCGGGGGGGCGGAATGAGCAGTTCTTC; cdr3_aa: CASSIRAGGRNEQFF
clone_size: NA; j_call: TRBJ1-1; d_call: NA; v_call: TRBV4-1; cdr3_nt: TGCGCCAGCAGCCAGACAGACACTGAAGCTTTCTTT; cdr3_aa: CASSQTDTEAFF
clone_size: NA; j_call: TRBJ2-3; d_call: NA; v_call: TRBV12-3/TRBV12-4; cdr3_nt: TGTGCCAGCAGTTTATTTGGGGGGCCGGACACAGATACGCAGTATTTT; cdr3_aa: CASSLFGGPDTDTQYF
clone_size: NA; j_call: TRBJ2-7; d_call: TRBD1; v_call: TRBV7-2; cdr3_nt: TGTGCCAGCAGCGCCCCAGGGGGCAGTCAGTACTTC; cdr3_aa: CASSAPGGSQYF
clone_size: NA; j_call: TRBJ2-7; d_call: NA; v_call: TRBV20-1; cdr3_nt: TGCAGTGCTAGATTAGCGGGACAGGGTTTCAGTGAGCAGTACTTC; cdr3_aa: CSARLAGQGFSEQYF
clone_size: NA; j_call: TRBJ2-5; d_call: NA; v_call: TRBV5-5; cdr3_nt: TGTGCCAGCAGCCCCCGCGGGGCGGTGGAAGAGACCCAGTACTTC; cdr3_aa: CASSPRGAVEETQYF
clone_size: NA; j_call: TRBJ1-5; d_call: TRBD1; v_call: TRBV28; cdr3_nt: TGTGCCAGCAAACAGGGGGCAGCTAATCAGCCCCAGCATTTT; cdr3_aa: CASKQGAANQPQHF
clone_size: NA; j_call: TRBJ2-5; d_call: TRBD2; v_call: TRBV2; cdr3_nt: TGTGCCAGGCAGACTAGCGGGGGGGCCAAAGCCCTCAATGAGCAGTACTTC; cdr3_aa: CARQTSGGAKALNEQYF
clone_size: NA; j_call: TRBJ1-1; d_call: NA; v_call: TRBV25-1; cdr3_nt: TGTGCCAGCAGAAACCCAGGGTCTGGCACTGAAGCTTTCTTT; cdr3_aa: CASRNPGSGTEAFF
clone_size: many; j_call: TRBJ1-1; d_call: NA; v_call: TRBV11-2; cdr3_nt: TGTGCCAGCAGCTTATCGAGGAACACTGAAGCTTTCTTT; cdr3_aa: CASSLSRNTEAFF
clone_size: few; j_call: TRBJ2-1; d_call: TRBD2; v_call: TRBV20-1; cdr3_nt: TGCAGTGCTAGAAACCTAGCGGGGGGGAATGAGCAGTTCTTC; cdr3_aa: CSARNLAGGNEQFF
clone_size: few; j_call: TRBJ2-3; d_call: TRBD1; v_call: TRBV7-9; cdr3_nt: TGTGCCAGCAAGAAGCGACAGGGGACAGATACGCAGTATTTT; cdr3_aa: CASKKRQGTDTQYF